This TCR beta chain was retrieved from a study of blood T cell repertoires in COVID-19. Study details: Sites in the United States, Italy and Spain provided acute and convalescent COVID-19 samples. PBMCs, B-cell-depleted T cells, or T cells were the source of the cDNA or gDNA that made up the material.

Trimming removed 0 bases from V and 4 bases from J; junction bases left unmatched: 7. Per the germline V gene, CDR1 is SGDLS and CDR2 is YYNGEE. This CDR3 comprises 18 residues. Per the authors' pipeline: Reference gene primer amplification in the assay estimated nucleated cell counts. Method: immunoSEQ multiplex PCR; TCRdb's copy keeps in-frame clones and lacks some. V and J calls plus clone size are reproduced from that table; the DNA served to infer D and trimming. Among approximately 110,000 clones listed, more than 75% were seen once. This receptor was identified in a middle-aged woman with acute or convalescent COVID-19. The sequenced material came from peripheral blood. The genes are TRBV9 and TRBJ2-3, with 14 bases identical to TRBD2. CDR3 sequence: CASSVASVGLAGADTQYF. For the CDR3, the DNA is TGTGCCAGCAGCGTAGCTTCGGTGGGACTAGCGGGGGCAGATACGCAGTATTTT.